The T cell receptor (beta chain) under discussion was sequenced for a study of neoadjuvant anti-PD-1 for oral cavity cancer (dated by TCRdb to the early 2020s). In terms of the full investigation: Patients mostly received three to four biweekly doses of nivolumab at 3 mg/kg before curative-intent surgical resection. A fourth nivolumab dose was given around day 43 to patients without progression, and definitive surgical resection was performed in those patients on days 50-56. Under RECIST 1.1, patients with complete response, partial response or stable disease were classed as responders, and patients with progression were classed as non-responders. The parent correlative cohort had about eleven patients and a response rate of approximately 33%.

About this clone itself: No antigen is known for it. Base qualities are not provided; no much larger clone lies one nucleotide away.

Including cysteine and phenylalanine, the CDR3 has 14 amino acids. Only CDR3 DNA is held: 42 bases, read in frame from base 1. Trimming takes 6 bases from V and 0 bases from J, and the germline ends sit 9 bases apart. CDR1 and CDR2, per the germline V gene, are LGHNT and FRNRAP. Study-wide findings and limitations: A higher pretreatment blood Treg/Th17 ratio correlated with both higher pretreatment blood TCRbeta clonality and lower post-treatment tumor TCRbeta clonality. Only three patients per response group were included in the TCR analyses, and the authors called for validation in larger cohorts. After neoadjuvant nivolumab, T cell clonality (Gini index) in PBMCs was significantly higher in non-responders than in responders.

For deep sequencing of PBMC libraries, mostly about 480 ng of input genomic DNA was used, and six replicates were run per sample. TCRbeta libraries were prepared with the immunoSEQ hsTCRbeta kit according to the manufacturer's instructions. Sequencing of the completed libraries took place using an Illumina NovaSeq 6000 S4 flow cell after they had been pooled to approximately 3 nM. On the study's bioinformatics: The immunoSEQ Analyzer handled quality control and preprocessing of the raw data. The analysis was restricted to productive rearrangements, with each unique CDR3 amino acid sequence defining a clonotype. Repertoire clonality was estimated as the Gini-Simpson index, which was calculated using the R package tcR. Student's t test was used to compare Gini indices, and Pearson correlation was used to assess associations with tumor size change. Not all clones reach the TCRdb copy of this immuneACCESS table, which keeps in-frame sequences only. Checked studies attribute under half of the gap to unresolved V genes and leave the rest unexplained. That table gives V, J and clone size, and the DNA gave D and trimming. The sample table contains fewer than 15,000 clones; only one count was recorded for 60% to 80% of them. The top ten clonotypes cover less than 4% of the sample.

The time point label of this sample denotes: after neoadjuvant nivolumab, at surgical resection. The patients had newly diagnosed stage II-IVA oral cavity squamous cell carcinoma and had not received any prior systemic or radiation treatment. The cohort was composed of patients with HPV-negative, locally advanced oral cavity squamous cell carcinoma. No culture maintenance or expansion was done, as the peripheral blood mononuclear cells went straight to analysis. The samples were drawn from a longitudinal correlative study tied to a single-arm phase II trial testing neoadjuvant nivolumab in oral cavity squamous cell carcinoma. Subject-matched pre- and post-treatment PBMCs and tumors from three responders and three non-responders underwent genomic DNA-based TCRbeta sequencing. Peripheral blood mononuclear cells were collected before nivolumab treatment and again after treatment, at the time of surgery. Genomic DNA was isolated from PBMCs using the Maxwell RSC DNA from Cells kit.

The TCR originated in a person aged 35 to 85 with oral cavity squamous cell carcinoma. The V and J genes are TRBV12-5 and TRBJ2-1, and possibly TRBD2, on 6 matching bases. Sequencing was performed on PBMCs, taken after nivolumab (anti-PD-1) treatment. The DNA sequence reads TGTGCTAGTGGCACGGACTACTCCTACAATGAGCAGTTCTTC. Translation gives CASGTDYSYNEQFF.